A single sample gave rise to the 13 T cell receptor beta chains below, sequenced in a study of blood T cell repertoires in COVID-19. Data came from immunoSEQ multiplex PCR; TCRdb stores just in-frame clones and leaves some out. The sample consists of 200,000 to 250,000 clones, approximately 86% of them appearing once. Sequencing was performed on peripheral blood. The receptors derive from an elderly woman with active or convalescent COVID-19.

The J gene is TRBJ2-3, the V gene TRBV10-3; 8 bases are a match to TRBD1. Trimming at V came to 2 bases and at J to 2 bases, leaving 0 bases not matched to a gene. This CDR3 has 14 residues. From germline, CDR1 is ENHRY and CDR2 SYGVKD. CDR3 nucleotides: TGTGCCATCAGTGAGCAGGGGGCCACAGATACGCAGTATTTT. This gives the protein CAISEQGATDTQYF.

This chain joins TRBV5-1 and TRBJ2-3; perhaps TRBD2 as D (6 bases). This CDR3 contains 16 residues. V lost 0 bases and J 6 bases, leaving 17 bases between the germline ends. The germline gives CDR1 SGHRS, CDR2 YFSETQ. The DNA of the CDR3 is TGCGCCAGCAGCTTGGGGGGCGGGACGGCAGTGGATACGCAGTATTTT. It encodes CASSLGGGTAVDTQYF.

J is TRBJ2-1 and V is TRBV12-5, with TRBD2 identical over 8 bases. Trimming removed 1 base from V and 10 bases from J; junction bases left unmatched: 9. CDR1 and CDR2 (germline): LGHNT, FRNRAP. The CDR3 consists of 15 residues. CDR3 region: CASGLGTFSSGEQFF. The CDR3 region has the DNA TGTGCTAGTGGTTTGGGCACCTTTTCTAGCGGGGAGCAGTTCTTC.

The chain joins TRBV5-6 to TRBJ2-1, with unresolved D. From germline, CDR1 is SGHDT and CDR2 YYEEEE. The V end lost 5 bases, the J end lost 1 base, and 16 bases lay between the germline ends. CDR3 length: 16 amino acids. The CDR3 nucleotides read TGTGCCAGCAGTGACAAGAGTCCGGCATCCTACAATGAGCAGTTCTTC. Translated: CASSDKSPASYNEQFF.

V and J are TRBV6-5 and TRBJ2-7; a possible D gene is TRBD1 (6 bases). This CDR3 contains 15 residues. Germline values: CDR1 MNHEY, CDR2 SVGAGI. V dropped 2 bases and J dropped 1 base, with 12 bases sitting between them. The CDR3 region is CASSYTLGQSYEQYF. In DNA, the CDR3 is TGTGCCAGCAGTTACACCCTAGGACAGTCCTACGAGCAGTACTTC.

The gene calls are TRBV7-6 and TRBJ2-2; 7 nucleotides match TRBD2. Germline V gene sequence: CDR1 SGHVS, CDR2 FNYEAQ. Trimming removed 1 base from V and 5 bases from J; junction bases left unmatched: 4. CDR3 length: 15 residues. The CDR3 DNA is TGTGCCAGCAGCTTAGTCCGGGGGGAGACCGGGGAGCTGTTTTTT. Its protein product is CASSLVRGETGELFF.

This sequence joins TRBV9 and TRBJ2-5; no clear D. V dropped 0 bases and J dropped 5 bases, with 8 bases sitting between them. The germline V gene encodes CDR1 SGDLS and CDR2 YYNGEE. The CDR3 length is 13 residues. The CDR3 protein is CASSVAPQETQYF. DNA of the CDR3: TGTGCCAGCAGCGTAGCCCCTCAGGAGACCCAGTACTTC.

This CDR3 is CASRGPGDEQYF. DNA for the CDR3: TGTGCCAGCAGAGGGCCCGGGGACGAGCAGTACTTC. This chain links TRBV12-3 or TRBV12-4 with TRBJ2-7; TRBD2 might be the D (5 bases). V was trimmed by 6 bases and J by 5 bases, leaving 11 bases between them. This CDR3 spans 12 amino acids.

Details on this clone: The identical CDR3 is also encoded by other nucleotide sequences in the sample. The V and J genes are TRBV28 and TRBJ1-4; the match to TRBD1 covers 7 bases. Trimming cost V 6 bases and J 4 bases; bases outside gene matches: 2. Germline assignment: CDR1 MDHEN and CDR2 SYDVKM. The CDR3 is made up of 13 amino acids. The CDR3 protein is CASSRDSNEKLFF. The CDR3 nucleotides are TGTGCCAGCAGCCGGGACAGTAATGAAAAACTGTTTTTT.

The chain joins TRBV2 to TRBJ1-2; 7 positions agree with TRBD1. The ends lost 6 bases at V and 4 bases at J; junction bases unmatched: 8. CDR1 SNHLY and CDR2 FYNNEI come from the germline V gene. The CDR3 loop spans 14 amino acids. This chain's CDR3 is CASRENRDSYGYTF. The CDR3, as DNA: TGTGCCAGCAGAGAAAACCGGGACAGCTATGGCTACACCTTC.

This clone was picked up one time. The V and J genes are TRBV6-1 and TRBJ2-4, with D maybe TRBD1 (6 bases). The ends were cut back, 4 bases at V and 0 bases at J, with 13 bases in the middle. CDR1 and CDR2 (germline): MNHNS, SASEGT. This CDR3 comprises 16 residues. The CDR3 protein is CASSGRQAVAKNIQYF. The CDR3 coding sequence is TGTGCCAGCAGTGGGCGACAGGCGGTAGCCAAAAACATTCAGTACTTC.

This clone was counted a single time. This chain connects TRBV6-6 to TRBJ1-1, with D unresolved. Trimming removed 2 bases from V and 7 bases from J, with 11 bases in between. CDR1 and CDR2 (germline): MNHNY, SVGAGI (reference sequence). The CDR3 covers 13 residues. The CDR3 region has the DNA TGTGCCAGCAGTTACGAGCGACGCAGTGAAGCTTTCTTT. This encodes CASSYERRSEAFF.

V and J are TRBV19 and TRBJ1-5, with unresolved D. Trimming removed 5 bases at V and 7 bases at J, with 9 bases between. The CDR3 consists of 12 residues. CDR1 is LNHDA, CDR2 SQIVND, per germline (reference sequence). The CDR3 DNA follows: TGTGCCAGTAGTCCAAGCTGGCAGCCCCAGCATTTT. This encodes CASSPSWQPQHF.